Sequencing of this T cell receptor (beta chain) was carried out in a study of T cells expressing NK-cell markers. Whole-study context: Seven of the eight sequenced donors were HCMV-seropositive; one was seronegative.

Of note for this clonotype: Its antigen is not identified.

The CDR3 has 14 amino acids. Looked up from germline, CDR1 is SGHRS and CDR2 is YFSETQ. Study-level results: The study found these clonotypes also leading the CD3+CD56-NKG2C+ fraction in a few donors.

The TCR beta cDNA came from 5'RACE template switching with UMIs. TCRdb re-called the 5' RACE reads, yielding one record per CDR3 amino acid sequence without DNA. Its listing shows 500,000 to 700,000 distinct CDR3 sequences. The chain carries TRBV5-1 and TRBJ2-3; TCRdb picks TRBD1, but there is no DNA to check that call. The sequenced material came from blood T cells: a sorted CD56 or NKG2C T cell subset, CD4+ or CD8+ T cells, or bulk PBMC T cells (not recorded which). This receptor was identified in a man between 18 and 35 years old in good health. This CDR3 is CASSLARVPDTQYF.